The 5 T cell receptor beta chains listed next were all sequenced from one sample in a study of Graves' ophthalmopathy and Graves' hyperthyroidism. From RNA, the CDR3 regions of TCR beta chains were amplified and sequenced. HTBI primers primed a first-round RT-PCR, and a second-round multiplex PCR followed. TCRdb processed the multiplex PCR reads anew with MiXCR; each CDR3 protein has one entry. This sample has roughly 400,000 distinct CDR3 sequences; about 16% occur once, and the top ten carry approximately 7%. Input material: peripheral blood. The receptors derive from a woman aged 18-29 years with stable Graves' hyperthyroidism.

Regarding this clonotype: This CDR3 is missing its conserved last phenylalanine or tryptophan, likely due to a read error. The chain joins TRBV12-3 or TRBV12-4 to TRBJ1-5; D is undetermined. Trimming took 11 bases from V and 2 from J, leaving 16 bases between them. The CDR3 is made up of 14 amino acids. This CDR3 reads CACKRREGNQPQHL. CDR3 DNA: TGTGCCTGCAAGCGAAGGGAGGGCAATCAGCCCCAGCATTTG.

This clonotype was seen many times. The chain uses TRBV20-1 and TRBJ1-2; D is possibly TRBD1 (6 bases). Trimming removed 0 bases from V and 4 bases from J, with 18 bases in between. The germline CDR1 and CDR2 sequences are DFQATT and SNEGSKA (reference sequence). CDR3 size: 16 residues. Written as DNA, the CDR3 is TGCAGTGCTAGAGATCTAAGTAGGGTAGGGGGCTATGGCTACACCTTC. It encodes CSARDLSRVGGYGYTF.

This clonotype has at least ten counts. The genes are TRBV20-1 and TRBJ2-2; no reliable D call. The CDR3 runs to 14 residues. CDR1 and CDR2 (germline): DFQATT, SNEGSKA (reference sequence). Deletions cut 0 bases from V and 1 base from J, with 6 bases between. In nucleotides, the CDR3 is TGCAGTGCTAGAGATTGGGGGAACACCGGGGAGCTGTTTTTT. Translating it yields CSARDWGNTGELFF.

Ten or more counts support this clonotype. The chain has TRBV7-2 and TRBJ1-1, with D possibly matching TRBD1 (5 bases). The CDR3 is 14 amino acids. V lost 3 bases and J 4 bases, leaving 12 bases between the germline ends. Looked up from germline, CDR1 is SGHTA and CDR2 is FQGNSA. CDR3 in DNA: TGTGCCAGCAGCTTTGGGGGGTTGGGCACTGAAGCTTTCTTT. Translated, it gives CASSFGGLGTEAFF.

This rearrangement joins TRBV7-3 to TRBJ1-1; 10 bases map to TRBD1. This CDR3 has 17 amino acids. V was clipped by 1 base and J by 7 bases; unmatched bases: 12. Germline assignment: CDR1 SGHTA and CDR2 FQGTGA. The CDR3 loop reads CASSLIPRGQGGSEAFF. CDR3 DNA: TGTGCCAGCAGCTTAATCCCTCGTGGACAGGGGGGTAGTGAAGCTTTCTTT.